This T cell receptor (beta chain) is drawn from a study of T cells in Graves' hyperthyroidism and ophthalmopathy. Whole-study context: Specimen type is peripheral blood, collected at initial diagnosis prior to any treatment.

Study-wide findings and caveats: In blood, most of the thyroid clonotypes expanded above 0.001 were also present.

This clonotype was detected ten times or more. Antigen unknown. Losses at the gene ends were 0 bases for V and 3 bases for J; bases not matched to a gene: 2. The germline CDR1 and CDR2 sequences are SGDLS and YYNGEE. The length of the CDR3 is 15 residues. Disease duration under 2 months; hyperthyroidism patients were aged 18 to 65. The investigators amplified TCR beta CDR3 regions from RNA transcripts. TCR CDR3 regions were first amplified by RT-PCR with HTBI primers. TCRdb reprocessed the multiplex PCR reads with MiXCR, giving one entry per CDR3 protein. In the table there are around 380,000 distinct CDR3 sequences, approximately 13% of which are singletons.

Sequencing was carried out using blood. The chain is built from TRBV9 and TRBJ2-7; 11 positions match TRBD1. The TCR originated in a man aged 30-40 years with Graves' hyperthyroidism that later progressed to Graves' ophthalmopathy. The CDR3 reads CASSVGGTGGYEQYF. CDR3 DNA: TGTGCCAGCAGCGTAGGTGGGACAGGGGGCTACGAGCAGTACTTC.